This TCR beta chain was obtained from a study of follicular helper T cells after annual influenza vaccination. On the study more broadly: Some donors were sampled over the 2013-2014, 2014-2015 and 2015-2016 vaccinations.

Findings of the study overall: ICOS+CD38+ cTfh clonality change tracked circulating plasmablast frequency change.

Time point reported: 2015-2016 season, 7 days after influenza vaccination. In its sample, this clone was seen once. What it binds is not known. J lost 3 bases, V lost 7 bases, and 7 bases had no gene match. The CDR3 is 14 residues long. Germline assignment: CDR1 SGHVS and CDR2 FQNEAQ. TCRdb's copy holds only in-frame clones and misses some; the assay was immunoSEQ multiplex PCR. The sample has 6,500 to 7,500 clones; 65% to 90% are singletons. The chain employs TRBV7-8 and TRBJ2-3; 7 nucleotides match TRBD2. The receptor was isolated from an adult who received the influenza vaccine. The starting material was CXCR5- memory CD4+ T cells sorted from blood, obtained 7 days after influenza vaccination. The CDR3 loop is CASTPWGGTDTQYF. The DNA for the CDR3 is TGTGCCAGCACCCCCTGGGGGGGAACAGATACGCAGTATTTT.